This paragraph reports one T cell receptor (beta chain). This clonotype was detected a few times. Its antigen is unknown. It has no much larger one-base neighbor in the sample; base qualities were not kept. The source of the sample is a study of CD8+CD57+ T cells in acquired aplastic anemia (dated by TCRdb to 2017 to 2018). Broadly, across the study: DNA extracted from sorted CD4+ and CD8+ cells had a mean of about 3.2 ug, with a range of roughly 0.19 to 27.4 ug.

Findings and caveats that apply to the study as a whole: Between patients and healthy controls, no significant difference in CD8+ Simpson's diversity was found (P=0.060). About 29 CD8+ CDR3 sequences were found to be shared between patients and controls, but these sequences appeared to be highly expressed in patients and within the immunodominant clones of the patients.

The germline V end is reduced by 5 bases and the J end by 5 bases; junction bases left unmatched: 5. Sequences SGHTA (CDR1) and FQGNSA (CDR2) are obtained from the germline V gene. The CDR3 numbers 15 residues from cysteine through phenylalanine. Solely the CDR3 DNA is kept, with 45 bases framed from the first base. The study deep-sequenced TCR repertoires of sorted CD4+ and CD8+ blood T cells from severe aplastic anemia patients and healthy subjects. Ficoll-Paque density gradient centrifugation was used to isolate peripheral blood mononuclear cells. CD4+ and CD8+ T cells were sorted by FACS or magnetic beads before DNA extraction. Profiling of TCR beta VDJ combinations and CDR3 sequences used genomic DNA as the template. An Illumina HiSeq 2000 was the platform used for TCR repertoire sequencing. Per the source publication's procedure: Repertoires were assessed using TRBV/TRBJ rearrangement plots, CDR3 size and DJ length profiles, and Simpson's diversity index. The most abundant DNA sequence in the deep sequencing data was taken as the immunodominant clone. CDR3 amino acid sequences were checked for sharing across subjects and were also compared against the VDJdb database and published repertoires. TCRdb reprocessed the public reads (quality trimming at Q25 with fastp, clone calling with MiXCR) and kept in-frame beta chains. Every CDR3 protein is listed once, alongside the most common genes and DNA of its rows. It is TCRdb's table, rather than the study itself, that gives the V and J calls and clone size. This sample lists roughly 180,000 distinct CDR3 sequences; 64% were detected once. Of the sample, around 46% is held by the ten largest clones.

This sequence originates from a human donor with severe aplastic anemia or a healthy control (not recorded which). The sequenced sample consisted of sorted CD4+, CD8+, or CD8+CD57+ T cells (not recorded which) from PBMCs. This chain joins TRBV7-2 to TRBJ2-1; 11 central nucleotides agree with TRBD2. The DNA sequence is given as TGTGCCAGCAGCCTCGGGACTAGCGGAAACAATGAGCAGTTCTTC. Translation gives CASSLGTSGNNEQFF.